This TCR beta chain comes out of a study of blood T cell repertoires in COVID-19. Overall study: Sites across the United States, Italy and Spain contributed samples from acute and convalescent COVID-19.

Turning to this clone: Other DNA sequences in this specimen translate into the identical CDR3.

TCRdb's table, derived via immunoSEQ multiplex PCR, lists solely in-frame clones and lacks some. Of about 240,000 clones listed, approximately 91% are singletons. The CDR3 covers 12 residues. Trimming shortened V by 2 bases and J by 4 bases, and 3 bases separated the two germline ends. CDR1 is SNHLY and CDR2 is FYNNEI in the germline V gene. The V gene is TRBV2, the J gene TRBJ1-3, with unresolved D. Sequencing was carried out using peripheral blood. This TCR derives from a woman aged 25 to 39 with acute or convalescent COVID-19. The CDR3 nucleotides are TGTGCCAGCAGTGAACAGGGAAACACCATATATTTT. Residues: CASSEQGNTIYF.